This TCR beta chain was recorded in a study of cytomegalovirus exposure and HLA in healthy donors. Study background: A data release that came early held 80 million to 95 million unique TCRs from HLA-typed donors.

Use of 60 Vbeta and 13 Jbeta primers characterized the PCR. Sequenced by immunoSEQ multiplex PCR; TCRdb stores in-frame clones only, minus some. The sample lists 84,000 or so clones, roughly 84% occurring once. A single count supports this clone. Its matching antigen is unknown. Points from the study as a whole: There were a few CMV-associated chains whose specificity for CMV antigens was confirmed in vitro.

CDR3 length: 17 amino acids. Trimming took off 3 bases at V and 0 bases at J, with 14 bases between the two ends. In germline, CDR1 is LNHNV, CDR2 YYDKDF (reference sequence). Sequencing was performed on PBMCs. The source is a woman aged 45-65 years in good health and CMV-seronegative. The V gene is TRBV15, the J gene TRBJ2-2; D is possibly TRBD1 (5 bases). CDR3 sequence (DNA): TGTGCCACCAGCAGGAATTGGGGCAGCGCGAACACCGGGGAGCTGTTTTTT. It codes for CATSRNWGSANTGELFF.